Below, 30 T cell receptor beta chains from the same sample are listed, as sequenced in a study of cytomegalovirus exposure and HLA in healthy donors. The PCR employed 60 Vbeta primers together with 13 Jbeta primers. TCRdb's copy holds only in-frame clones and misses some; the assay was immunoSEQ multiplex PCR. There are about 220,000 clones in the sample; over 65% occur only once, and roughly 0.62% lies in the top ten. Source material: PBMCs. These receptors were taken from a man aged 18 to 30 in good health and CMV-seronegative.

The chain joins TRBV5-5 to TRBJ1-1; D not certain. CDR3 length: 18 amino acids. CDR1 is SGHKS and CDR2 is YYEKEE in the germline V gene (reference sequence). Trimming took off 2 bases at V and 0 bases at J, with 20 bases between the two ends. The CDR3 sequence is CASSFRDRTRGMNTEAFF. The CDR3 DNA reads TGTGCCAGCAGCTTCCGCGACCGAACCCGAGGGATGAACACTGAAGCTTTCTTT.

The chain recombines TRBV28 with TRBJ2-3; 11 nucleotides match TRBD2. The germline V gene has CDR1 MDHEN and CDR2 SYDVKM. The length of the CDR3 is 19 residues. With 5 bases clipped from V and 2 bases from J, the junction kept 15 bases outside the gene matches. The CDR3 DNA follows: TGTGCCAGCAGTCCCCCCCGCTTAACTAGCGGGAGACCCACAGATACGCAGTATTTT. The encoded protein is CASSPPRLTSGRPTDTQYF.

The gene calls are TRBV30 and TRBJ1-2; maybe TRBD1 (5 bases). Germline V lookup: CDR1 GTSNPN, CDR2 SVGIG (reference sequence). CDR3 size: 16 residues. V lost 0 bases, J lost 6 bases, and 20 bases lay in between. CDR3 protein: CAWSVWGRHANNGYTF. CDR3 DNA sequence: TGTGCCTGGAGTGTATGGGGCCGCCACGCAAACAATGGCTACACCTTC.

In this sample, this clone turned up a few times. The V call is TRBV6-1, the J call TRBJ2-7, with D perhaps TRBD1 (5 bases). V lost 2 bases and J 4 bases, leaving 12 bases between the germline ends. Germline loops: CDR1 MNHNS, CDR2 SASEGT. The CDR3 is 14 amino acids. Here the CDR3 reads CASSEIGQLYEQYF. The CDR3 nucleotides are TGTGCCAGCAGTGAAATAGGACAATTATACGAGCAGTACTTC.

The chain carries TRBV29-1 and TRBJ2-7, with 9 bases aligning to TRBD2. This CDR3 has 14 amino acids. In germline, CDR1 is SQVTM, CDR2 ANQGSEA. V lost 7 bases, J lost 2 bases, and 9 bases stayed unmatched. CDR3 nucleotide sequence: TGCAGCGCTAGGACTAGCGAGATTCCCTACGAGCAGTACTTC. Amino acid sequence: CSARTSEIPYEQYF.

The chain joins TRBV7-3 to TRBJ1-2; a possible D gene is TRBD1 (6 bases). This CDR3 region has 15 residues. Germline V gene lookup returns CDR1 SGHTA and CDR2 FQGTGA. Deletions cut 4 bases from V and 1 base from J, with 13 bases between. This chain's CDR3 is CASSSGDTRNYGYTF. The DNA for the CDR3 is TGTGCCAGCAGCTCCGGGGACACCCGTAACTATGGCTACACCTTC.

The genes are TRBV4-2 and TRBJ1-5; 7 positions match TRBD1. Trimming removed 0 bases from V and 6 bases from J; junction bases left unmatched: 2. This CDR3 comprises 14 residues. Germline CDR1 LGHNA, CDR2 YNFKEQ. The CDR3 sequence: CASSQDRGFQPQHF. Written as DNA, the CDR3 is TGTGCCAGCAGCCAAGACAGGGGGTTTCAGCCCCAGCATTTT.

The CDR3 loop is CSVGGGPGQLYNEQFF. DNA for the CDR3: TGCAGCGTTGGAGGAGGACCGGGACAGTTGTACAATGAGCAGTTCTTC. This chain uses TRBV29-1 with TRBJ2-1; TRBD1 agrees at 7 bases. The length of the CDR3 is 16 residues. J lost 4 bases, V lost 4 bases, and 13 bases had no gene match. Germline V lookup: CDR1 SQVTM, CDR2 ANQGSEA.

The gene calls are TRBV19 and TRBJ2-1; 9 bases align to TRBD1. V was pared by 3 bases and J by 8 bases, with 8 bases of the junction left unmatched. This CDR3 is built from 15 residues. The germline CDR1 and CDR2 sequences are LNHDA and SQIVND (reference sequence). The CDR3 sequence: CASSIGAGQGYEQFF. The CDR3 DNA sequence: TGTGCCAGTAGTATTGGGGCGGGACAGGGCTATGAGCAGTTCTTC.

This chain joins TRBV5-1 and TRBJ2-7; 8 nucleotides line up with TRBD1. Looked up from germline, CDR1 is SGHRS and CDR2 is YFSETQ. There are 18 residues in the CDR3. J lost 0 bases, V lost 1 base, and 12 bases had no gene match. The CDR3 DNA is TGCGCCAGCAGCTTGAATGACAGGGGATCAAAGAGCTCCTACGAGCAGTACTTC. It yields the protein CASSLNDRGSKSSYEQYF.

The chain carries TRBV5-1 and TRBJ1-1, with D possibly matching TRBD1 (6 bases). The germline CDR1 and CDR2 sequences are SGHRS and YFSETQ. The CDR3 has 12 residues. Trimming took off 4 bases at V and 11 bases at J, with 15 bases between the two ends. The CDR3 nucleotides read TGCGCCAGCAGCCCCGCGGGGGCTAGGGCTTTCTTT. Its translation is CASSPAGARAFF.

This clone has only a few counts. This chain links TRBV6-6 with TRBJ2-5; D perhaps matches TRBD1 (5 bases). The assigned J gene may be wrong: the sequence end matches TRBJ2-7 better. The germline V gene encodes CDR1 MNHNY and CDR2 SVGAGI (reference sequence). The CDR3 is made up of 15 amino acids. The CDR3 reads CASSRSTGYSYEQYF. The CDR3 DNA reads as TGTGCCAGCAGTAGATCCACAGGTTACTCCTACGAGCAGTACTTC.

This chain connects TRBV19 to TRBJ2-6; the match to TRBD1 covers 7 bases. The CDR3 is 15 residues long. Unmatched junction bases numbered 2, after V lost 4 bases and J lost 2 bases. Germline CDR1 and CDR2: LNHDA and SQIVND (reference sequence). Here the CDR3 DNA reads TGTGCCAGTAGTACCACAGGGGCTGGGGCCAACGTCCTGACTTTC. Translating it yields CASSTTGAGANVLTF. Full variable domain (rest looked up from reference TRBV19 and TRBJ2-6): DGGITQSPKYLFRKEGQNVTLSCEQNLNHDAMYWYRQDPGQGLRLIYYSQIVNDFQKGDIAEGYSVSREKKESFPLTVTSAQKNPTAFYLCASSTTGAGANVLTFGAGSRLTVL.

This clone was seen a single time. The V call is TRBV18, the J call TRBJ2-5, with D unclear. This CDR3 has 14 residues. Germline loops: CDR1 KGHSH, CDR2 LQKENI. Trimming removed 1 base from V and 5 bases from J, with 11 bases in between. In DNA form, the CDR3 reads TGTGCCAGCTCACCACAGGCGGCGGAGGAGACCCAGTACTTC. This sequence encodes CASSPQAAEETQYF. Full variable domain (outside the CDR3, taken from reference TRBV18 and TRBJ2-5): NAGVMQNPRHLVRRRGQEARLRCSPMKGHSHVYWYRQLPEEGLKFMVYLQKENIIDESGMPKERFSAEFPKEGPSILRIQQVVRGDSAAYFCASSPQAAEETQYFGPGTRLLVL.

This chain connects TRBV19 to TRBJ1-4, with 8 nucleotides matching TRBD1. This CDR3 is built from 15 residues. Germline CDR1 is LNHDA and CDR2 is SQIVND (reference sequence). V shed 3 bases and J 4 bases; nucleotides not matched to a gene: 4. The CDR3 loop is CASSMWGQDNEKLFF. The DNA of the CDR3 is TGTGCCAGTAGTATGTGGGGACAGGATAATGAAAAACTGTTTTTT.

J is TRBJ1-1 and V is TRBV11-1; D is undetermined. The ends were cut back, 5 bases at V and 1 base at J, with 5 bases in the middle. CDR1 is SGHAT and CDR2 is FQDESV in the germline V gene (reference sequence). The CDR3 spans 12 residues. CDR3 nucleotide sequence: TGTGCCAGCAGCCCAGAGAACACTGAAGCTTTCTTT. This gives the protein CASSPENTEAFF.

In DNA form, the CDR3 reads TGTGCCTCAGGAGGAGGGCCCGGAGATACGCAGTATTTT. Protein product: CASGGGPGDTQYF. The J gene is TRBJ2-3, the V gene TRBV11-2; D perhaps matches TRBD2 (6 bases). Per the germline V gene, CDR1 is SGHAT and CDR2 is FQNNGV. Trimming removed 11 bases at V and 5 bases at J, with 17 bases between. This CDR3 has 13 amino acids. Based on the CDR3 plus reference TRBV11-2 and TRBJ2-3, the full variable domain is EAGVAQSPRYKIIEKRQSVAFWCNPISGHATLYWYQQILGQGPKLLIQFQNNGVVDDSQLPKDRFSAERLKGVDSTLKIQPAKLEDSAVYLCASGGGPGDTQYFGPGTRLTVL.

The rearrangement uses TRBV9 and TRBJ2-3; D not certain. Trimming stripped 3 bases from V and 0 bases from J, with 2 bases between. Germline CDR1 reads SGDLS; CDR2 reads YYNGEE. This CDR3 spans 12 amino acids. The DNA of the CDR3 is TGTGCCAGCAGCGCTAGCACAGATACGCAGTATTTT. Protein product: CASSASTDTQYF. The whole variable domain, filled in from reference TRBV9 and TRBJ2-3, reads DSGVTQTPKHLITATGQRVTLRCSPRSGDLSVYWYQQSLDQGLQFLIQYYNGEERAKGNILERFSAQQFPDLHSELNLSSLELGDSALYFCASSASTDTQYFGPGTRLTVL.

The CDR3 is CASSPLPGGSYNEQFF. CDR3 sequence (DNA): TGTGCCAGCAGCCCCCTGCCGGGAGGGTCCTACAATGAGCAGTTCTTC. This rearrangement joins TRBV5-4 to TRBJ2-1; TRBD2 agrees at 8 bases. Germline V CDR1 and CDR2: SGHNT, YYREEE (reference sequence). Trimming removed 4 bases from V and 1 base from J; junction bases left unmatched: 7. The CDR3 covers 16 residues.

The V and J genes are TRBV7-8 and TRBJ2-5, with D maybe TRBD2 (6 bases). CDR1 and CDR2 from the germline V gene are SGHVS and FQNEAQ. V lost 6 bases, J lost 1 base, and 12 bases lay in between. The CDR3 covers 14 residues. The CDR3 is CASRLAQSQETQYF. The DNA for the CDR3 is TGTGCCAGCAGACTAGCTCAAAGCCAAGAGACCCAGTACTTC.

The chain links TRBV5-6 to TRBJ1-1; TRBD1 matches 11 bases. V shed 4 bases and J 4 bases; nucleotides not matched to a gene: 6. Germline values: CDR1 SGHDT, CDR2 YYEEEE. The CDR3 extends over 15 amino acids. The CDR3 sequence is CASSVDRGLGTEAFF. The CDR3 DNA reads TGTGCCAGCAGCGTGGACAGGGGGCTTGGCACTGAAGCTTTCTTT.

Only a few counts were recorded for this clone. CDR3 in amino acids: CASSSSGVGEQFF. The CDR3 nucleotides are TGTGCCAGCAGCTCATCAGGGGTAGGTGAGCAGTTCTTC. V is TRBV7-2 and J is TRBJ2-1; D perhaps matches TRBD1 (6 bases). The CDR3 has 13 amino acids. Germline CDR1 is SGHTA and CDR2 is FQGNSA. With 4 bases removed from V and 9 bases from J, the gap between germline ends came to 13 bases.

The CDR3 nucleotides read TGCGCCAGCAGCCAAGTACTAGCGGGAGGAAACGAGCAGTACTTC. Its protein product is CASSQVLAGGNEQYF. The rearrangement joins TRBV4-1 to TRBJ2-7, with 12 nucleotides matching TRBD2. Germline values: CDR1 MGHRA, CDR2 YSYEKL. The CDR3 has 15 amino acids. Unmatched junction bases numbered 3, after V lost 1 base and J lost 5 bases.

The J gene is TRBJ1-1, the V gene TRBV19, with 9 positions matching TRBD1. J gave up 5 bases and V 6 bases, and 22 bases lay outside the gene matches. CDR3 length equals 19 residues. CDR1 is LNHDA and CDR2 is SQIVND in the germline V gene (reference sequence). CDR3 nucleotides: TGTGCCAGTAGCGGCCCGCCCGCGACAGGGGGTGGGTTAAGAACTGAAGCTTTCTTT. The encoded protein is CASSGPPATGGGLRTEAFF.

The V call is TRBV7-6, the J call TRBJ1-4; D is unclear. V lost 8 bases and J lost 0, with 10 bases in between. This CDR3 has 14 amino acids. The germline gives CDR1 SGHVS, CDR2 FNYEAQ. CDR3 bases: TGTGCCAGCGGTTGGACTGCAACTAATGAAAAACTGTTTTTT. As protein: CASGWTATNEKLFF.

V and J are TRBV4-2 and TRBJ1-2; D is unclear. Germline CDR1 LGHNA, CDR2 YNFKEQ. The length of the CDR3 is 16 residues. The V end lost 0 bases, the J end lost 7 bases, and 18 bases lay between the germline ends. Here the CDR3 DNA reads TGTGCCAGCAGCCAAGATCCAGGCCAGGCCTTTGGTGGCTACACCTTC. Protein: CASSQDPGQAFGGYTF.

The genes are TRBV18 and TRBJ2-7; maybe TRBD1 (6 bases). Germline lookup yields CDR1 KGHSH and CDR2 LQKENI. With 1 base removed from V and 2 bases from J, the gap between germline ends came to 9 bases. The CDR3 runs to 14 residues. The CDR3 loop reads CASSPRDNAYEQYF. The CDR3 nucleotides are TGTGCCAGCTCACCACGGGACAACGCCTACGAGCAGTACTTC.

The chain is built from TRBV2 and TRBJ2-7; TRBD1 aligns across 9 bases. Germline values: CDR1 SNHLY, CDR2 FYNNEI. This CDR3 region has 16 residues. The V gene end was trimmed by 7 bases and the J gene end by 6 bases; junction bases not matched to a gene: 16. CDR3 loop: CASKRTSGTGLSEQYF. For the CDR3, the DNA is TGTGCCAGCAAGAGGACCTCCGGGACAGGGTTAAGCGAGCAGTACTTC.

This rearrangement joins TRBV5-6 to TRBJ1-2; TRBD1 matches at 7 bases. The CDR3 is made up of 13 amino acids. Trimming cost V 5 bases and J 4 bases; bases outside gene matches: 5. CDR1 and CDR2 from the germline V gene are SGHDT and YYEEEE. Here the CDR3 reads CASRPGGIYGYTF. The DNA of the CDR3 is TGTGCCAGCAGGCCAGGGGGTATCTATGGCTACACCTTC.

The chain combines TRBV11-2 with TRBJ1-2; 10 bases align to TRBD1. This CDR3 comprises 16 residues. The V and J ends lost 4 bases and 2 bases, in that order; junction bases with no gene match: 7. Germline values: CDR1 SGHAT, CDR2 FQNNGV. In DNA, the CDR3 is TGTGCCAGCAGCTCCAACGACAGGGGGCCCAACTATGGCTACACCTTC. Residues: CASSSNDRGPNYGYTF. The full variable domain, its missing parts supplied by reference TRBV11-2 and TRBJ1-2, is EAGVAQSPRYKIIEKRQSVAFWCNPISGHATLYWYQQILGQGPKLLIQFQNNGVVDDSQLPKDRFSAERLKGVDSTLKIQPAKLEDSAVYLCASSSNDRGPNYGYTFGSGTRLTVV.